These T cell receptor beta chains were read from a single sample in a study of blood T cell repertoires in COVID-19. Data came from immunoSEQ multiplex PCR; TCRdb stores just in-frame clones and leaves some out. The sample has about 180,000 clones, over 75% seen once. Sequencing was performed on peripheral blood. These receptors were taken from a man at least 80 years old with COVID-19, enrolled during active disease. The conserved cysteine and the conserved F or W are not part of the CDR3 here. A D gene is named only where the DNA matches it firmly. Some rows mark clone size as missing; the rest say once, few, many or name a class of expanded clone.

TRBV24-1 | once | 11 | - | ATSVGHGETQY
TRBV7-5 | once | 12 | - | ARSLDIPVYEQY
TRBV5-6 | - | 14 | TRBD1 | ASSSGTGTLQETQY
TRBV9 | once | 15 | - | ASSVASSGTLSEKLF
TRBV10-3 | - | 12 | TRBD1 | AIRRQGGDTEAF
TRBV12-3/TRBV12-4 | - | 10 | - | ASTSDLGGAF
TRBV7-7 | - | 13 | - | ASSLGLDSTDTQY
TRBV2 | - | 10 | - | ASNRRTDTQY
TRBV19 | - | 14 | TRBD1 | ASLGTGWFGTGELF
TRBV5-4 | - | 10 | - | ASRGTDYGYT
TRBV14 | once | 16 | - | ASSRHTKEQGLTDTQY
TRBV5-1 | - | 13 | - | ASSFSKTPTDTQY
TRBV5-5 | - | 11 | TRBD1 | ASSLKGAYGYT
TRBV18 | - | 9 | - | ASSNEETQY
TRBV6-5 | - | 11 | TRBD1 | ASARTGSFGQY
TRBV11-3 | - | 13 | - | ASSLAGLNHYEQY
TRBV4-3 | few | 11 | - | ASSQTTNQPQH
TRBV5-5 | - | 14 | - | ASSLAGLGITGELF
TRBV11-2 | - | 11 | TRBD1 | ASRGTATGELF
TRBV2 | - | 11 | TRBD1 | ASNRDSGQPQH
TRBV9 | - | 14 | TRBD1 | ASSPRGGQGNYGYT
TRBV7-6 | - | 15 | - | ASSLVEASSYNSPLH
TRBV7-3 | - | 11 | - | ASSSGGGQPQH
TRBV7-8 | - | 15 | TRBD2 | ASSRGLAGALSYEQY
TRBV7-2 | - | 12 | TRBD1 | ASTRTGSNQPQH
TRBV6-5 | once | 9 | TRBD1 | ASRDRDGYT
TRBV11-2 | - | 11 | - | ASSSETGNTIY
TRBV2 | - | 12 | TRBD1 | ASSPGQGIDEQF
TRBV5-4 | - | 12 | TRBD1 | ASSLGQGAETQY
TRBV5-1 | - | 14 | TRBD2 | ASSLGGTSGGNEQF
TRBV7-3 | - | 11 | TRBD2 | ASSLAGAYEQY
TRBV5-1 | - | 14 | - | ASSLQGPQDNSPLH
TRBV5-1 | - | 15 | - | ASSVGGSPRANYGYT
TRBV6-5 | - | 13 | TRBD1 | ASSARDRANYGYT
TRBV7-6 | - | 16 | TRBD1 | ASSPYYPGQGQYYGYT
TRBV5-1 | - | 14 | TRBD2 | ASSLDLGGGPDEQF
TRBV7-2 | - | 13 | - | ASSLAAGNYNEQF
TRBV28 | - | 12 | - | ASSLRSRHTEAF
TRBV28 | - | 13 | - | ASSFERERVTEAF
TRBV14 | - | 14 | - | ASSQAYRATYNEQF
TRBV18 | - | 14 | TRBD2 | ASSPGLAGAGDTQY
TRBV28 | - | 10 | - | ASVTGNTEAF